Listed here are 20 T cell receptor beta chains from one sample, sequenced in a study of control samples from healthy donors and cancer patients. The protocol was immunoSEQ multiplex PCR, while the TCRdb copy is restricted to in-frame clones and leaves out a portion. The table records about 120,000 clones, about 87% of them present only once. The sequenced sample consisted of blood. The receptors originated from a man aged 25-40 years in good health.

The chain recombines TRBV18 with TRBJ1-5; D is uncertain. CDR3 length: 14 residues. Per germline, CDR1 KGHSH and CDR2 LQKENI. Trimming cost V 1 base and J 7 bases, with 11 bases left between them. CDR3 sequence reads: CASSPRREFQPQHF. The CDR3 nucleotides read TGTGCCAGCTCACCACGGAGGGAGTTCCAGCCCCAGCATTTT.

J is TRBJ2-5 and V is TRBV2; D unresolved. The CDR3 has 14 amino acids. Deletions cut 3 bases from V and 4 bases from J, with 12 bases between. CDR1 is SNHLY, CDR2 FYNNEI, per germline. CDR3 sequence (DNA): TGTGCCAGCAGTGATCCCCCGTCCCCAGAGACCCAGTACTTC. Encoded protein: CASSDPPSPETQYF.

This clone appeared a single time. In DNA, the CDR3 is TGTGCCAGCAGCCACCGGGACCGGGGAAGGACTGAAGCTTTCTTT. This codes for CASSHRDRGRTEAFF. The rearrangement links TRBV7-2 to TRBJ1-1; perhaps TRBD1 as D (5 bases). This CDR3 is built from 15 residues. The germline V gene has CDR1 SGHTA and CDR2 FQGNSA. V dropped 5 bases and J dropped 5 bases, with 18 bases sitting between them.

The CDR3 reads CASSEYTGVAEAFF. The CDR3 DNA reads TGTGCCAGCAGTGAATACACAGGGGTAGCTGAAGCTTTCTTT. The V gene is TRBV25-1, the J gene TRBJ1-1; 7 bases fit TRBD1. V was pared by 0 bases and J by 6 bases, with 4 bases of the junction left unmatched. The CDR3 has 14 residues. Germline V lookup: CDR1 MGHDK, CDR2 SYGVNS.

This chain joins TRBV2 and TRBJ2-3, with 7 positions matching TRBD2. This CDR3 is built from 15 residues. The J segment lost 1 base and the V segment lost 4 bases, leaving 5 bases of the junction unmatched. Germline V gene lookup returns CDR1 SNHLY and CDR2 FYNNEI. In nucleotides, the CDR3 is TGTGCCAGCAGTGCCCAGGGAGGGGGCACAGATACGCAGTATTTT. It is translated as CASSAQGGGTDTQYF.

CDR3 sequence: CASSLGDRANSPLHF. The CDR3 DNA sequence: TGCGCCAGCAGCTTAGGGGACAGGGCAAATTCACCCCTCCACTTT. The J gene is TRBJ1-6, the V gene TRBV5-1; TRBD1 matches 9 bases. The CDR3 runs 15 residues. Germline CDR1 SGHRS, CDR2 YFSETQ. With 2 bases clipped from V and 7 bases from J, the junction kept 4 bases outside the gene matches. Based on the CDR3 plus reference TRBV5-1 and TRBJ1-6, the full variable domain is KAGVTQTPRYLIKTRGQQVTLSCSPISGHRSVSWYQQTPGQGLQFLFEYFSETQRNKGNFPGRFSGRQFSNSRSEMNVSTLELGDSALYLCASSLGDRANSPLHFGNGTRLTVT.

The chain uses TRBV2 and TRBJ1-2; tentative D call: TRBD1 (5 bases). Between the trimmed V and J ends, which lost 5 bases and 10 bases, there was a span of 17 bases. Germline V gene sequence: CDR1 SNHLY, CDR2 FYNNEI. There are 13 residues in the CDR3. The CDR3 loop is CASSPRFDSPYTF. The CDR3 DNA reads as TGTGCCAGCAGTCCCCGGTTTGACAGTCCCTACACCTTC.

This chain links TRBV4-2 with TRBJ1-5; D gene unclear. V lost 0 bases, J lost 2 bases, and 5 bases lay in between. Per the germline V gene, CDR1 is LGHNA and CDR2 is YNFKEQ. The CDR3 loop spans 14 amino acids. The CDR3 loop is CASSQDGGNQPQHF. CDR3 bases: TGTGCCAGCAGCCAAGACGGAGGCAATCAGCCCCAGCATTTT.

The J gene is TRBJ1-2, the V gene TRBV6-6; D unresolved. Germline V lookup: CDR1 MNHNY, CDR2 SVGAGI (reference sequence). V shed 0 bases and J shed 6 bases, with 14 bases lying between them. The CDR3 runs to 15 residues. The CDR3 DNA follows: TGTGCCAGCAGTTACTCGAGGGCCGGCGTGGATGGCTACACCTTC. Amino acid sequence: CASSYSRAGVDGYTF.

This clone was counted a few times. The chain joins TRBV3-1 (or the pseudogene TRBV3-2) to TRBJ1-3; no definite D call. CDR1 and CDR2 from the germline V gene are LGHDT and YNNKEL (reference sequence). This CDR3 region has 17 residues. The ends were cut back, 0 bases at V and 0 bases at J, with 12 bases in the middle. CDR3 bases: TGTGCCAGCAGCCAAGAAACGCGTACTGACTCTGGAAACACCATATATTTT. Translating it yields CASSQETRTDSGNTIYF.

This chain connects TRBV2 to TRBJ1-1; no definite D call. V was trimmed by 7 bases and J by 5 bases, leaving 8 bases between them. Per germline, CDR1 SNHLY and CDR2 FYNNEI. This CDR3 is 11 amino acids long. The CDR3 is CASTRLTEAFF. The CDR3 DNA reads TGTGCCAGCACCCGACTGACTGAAGCTTTCTTT.

This clone turned up a few times. The chain uses TRBV18 and TRBJ1-1; 7 nucleotides agree with TRBD1. Germline trimming cut 3 bases from V and 3 bases from J; bases unmatched to any gene: 10. CDR3 size: 16 residues. The germline V gene has CDR1 KGHSH and CDR2 LQKENI. The CDR3 here is CASSPRDSLWYTEAFF. CDR3 nucleotide sequence: TGTGCCAGCTCACCTAGGGACAGCCTGTGGTACACTGAAGCTTTCTTT.

This clone was seen a handful of times. V and J are TRBV6-6 and TRBJ1-1; D may be TRBD1 (5 bases). The germline V and J ends were trimmed by 6 bases and 4 bases, with 12 bases remaining between them. The germline gives CDR1 MNHNY, CDR2 SVGAGI (reference sequence). CDR3 length equals 13 residues. DNA for the CDR3: TGTGCCAGCAGCCAGATCGGGGGCACTGAAGCTTTCTTT. It specifies CASSQIGGTEAFF.

The table lists this clone with many counts. The rearrangement joins TRBV13 to TRBJ2-7; TRBD1 aligns across 8 bases. Losses at the gene ends were 2 bases for V and 9 bases for J; bases not matched to a gene: 6. The CDR3 extends over 13 amino acids. Germline values: CDR1 PRHDT, CDR2 FYEKMQ (reference sequence). The CDR3 loop reads CASSLRDRSRQYV. DNA for the CDR3: TGTGCCAGCAGCTTACGGGACAGGAGTAGGCAGTACGTC.

This chain links TRBV6-6 with TRBJ1-5, with TRBD1 as a possible D gene (6 bases). V lost 2 bases, J lost 5 bases, and 16 bases lay in between. Germline V lookup: CDR1 MNHNY, CDR2 SVGAGI (reference sequence). There are 16 residues in the CDR3. The chain's CDR3 is CASSYGLHRDDQPQHF. The DNA for the CDR3 is TGTGCCAGCAGTTACGGCCTTCACAGGGACGATCAGCCCCAGCATTTT.

This chain links TRBV6-5 with TRBJ1-4, with D perhaps matching TRBD1 (6 bases). Germline CDR1 and CDR2: MNHEY and SVGAGI. The CDR3 loop spans 14 amino acids. V dropped 6 bases and J dropped 7 bases, with 15 bases sitting between them. The CDR3 loop is CASSPGHSGEKLFF. CDR3 nucleotides: TGTGCCAGCAGCCCGGGACACTCGGGTGAAAAACTGTTTTTT.

The genes are TRBV28 and TRBJ2-1, with 10 bases fitting TRBD1. The CDR3 has 15 residues. The germline gives CDR1 MDHEN, CDR2 SYDVKM. J gave up 5 bases and V 7 bases, and 8 bases lay outside the gene matches. CDR3 residues: CASTPGQGTHNEQFF. In DNA, the CDR3 is TGTGCCAGCACCCCGGGACAGGGGACCCACAATGAGCAGTTCTTC.

The J gene is TRBJ2-1, the V gene TRBV6-5; D perhaps matches TRBD2 (5 bases). The V gene lost 3 bases and the J gene lost 4 bases, with 13 bases spanning the gap. Germline V CDR1 and CDR2: MNHEY, SVGAGI. This CDR3 region has 15 residues. CDR3 protein: CASSYIRGTYNEQFF. The DNA of the CDR3 is TGTGCCAGCAGTTATATACGGGGTACATACAATGAGCAGTTCTTC.

The chain has TRBV27 and TRBJ2-7; 7 bases are a match to TRBD2. This CDR3 has 15 amino acids. Losses at the gene ends were 9 bases for V and 2 bases for J; bases not matched to a gene: 13. CDR1 MNHEY and CDR2 SMNVEV come from the germline V gene (reference sequence). CDR3 protein: CASSLAGREAYEQYF. DNA of the CDR3: TGTGCCAGTTCCTTAGCGGGCAGGGAGGCCTACGAGCAGTACTTC.

The chain recombines TRBV15 with TRBJ1-5, with D possibly matching TRBD1 (5 bases). Germline loops: CDR1 LNHNV, CDR2 YYDKDF (reference sequence). The CDR3 length is 16 residues. Between the trimmed V and J ends, which lost 0 bases and 2 bases, there was a span of 11 bases. CDR3 amino acids: CATSRDIRGGNQPQHF. The CDR3 coding sequence is TGTGCCACCAGCAGAGATATTAGGGGCGGCAATCAGCCCCAGCATTTT.